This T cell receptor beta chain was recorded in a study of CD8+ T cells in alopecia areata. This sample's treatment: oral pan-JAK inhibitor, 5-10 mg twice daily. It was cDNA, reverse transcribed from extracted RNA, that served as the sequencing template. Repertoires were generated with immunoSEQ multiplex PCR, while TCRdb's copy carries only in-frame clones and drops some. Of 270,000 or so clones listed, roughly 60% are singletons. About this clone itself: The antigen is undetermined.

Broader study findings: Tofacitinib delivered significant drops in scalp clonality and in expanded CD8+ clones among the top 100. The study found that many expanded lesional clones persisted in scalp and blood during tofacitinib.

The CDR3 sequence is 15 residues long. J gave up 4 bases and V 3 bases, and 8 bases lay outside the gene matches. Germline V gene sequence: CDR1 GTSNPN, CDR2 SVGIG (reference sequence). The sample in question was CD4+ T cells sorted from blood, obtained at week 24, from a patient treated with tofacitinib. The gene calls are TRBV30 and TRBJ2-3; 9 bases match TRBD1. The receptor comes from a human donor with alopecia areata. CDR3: CAWSVGQGEADTQYF. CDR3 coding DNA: TGTGCCTGGAGCGTGGGACAGGGAGAAGCAGATACGCAGTATTTT.